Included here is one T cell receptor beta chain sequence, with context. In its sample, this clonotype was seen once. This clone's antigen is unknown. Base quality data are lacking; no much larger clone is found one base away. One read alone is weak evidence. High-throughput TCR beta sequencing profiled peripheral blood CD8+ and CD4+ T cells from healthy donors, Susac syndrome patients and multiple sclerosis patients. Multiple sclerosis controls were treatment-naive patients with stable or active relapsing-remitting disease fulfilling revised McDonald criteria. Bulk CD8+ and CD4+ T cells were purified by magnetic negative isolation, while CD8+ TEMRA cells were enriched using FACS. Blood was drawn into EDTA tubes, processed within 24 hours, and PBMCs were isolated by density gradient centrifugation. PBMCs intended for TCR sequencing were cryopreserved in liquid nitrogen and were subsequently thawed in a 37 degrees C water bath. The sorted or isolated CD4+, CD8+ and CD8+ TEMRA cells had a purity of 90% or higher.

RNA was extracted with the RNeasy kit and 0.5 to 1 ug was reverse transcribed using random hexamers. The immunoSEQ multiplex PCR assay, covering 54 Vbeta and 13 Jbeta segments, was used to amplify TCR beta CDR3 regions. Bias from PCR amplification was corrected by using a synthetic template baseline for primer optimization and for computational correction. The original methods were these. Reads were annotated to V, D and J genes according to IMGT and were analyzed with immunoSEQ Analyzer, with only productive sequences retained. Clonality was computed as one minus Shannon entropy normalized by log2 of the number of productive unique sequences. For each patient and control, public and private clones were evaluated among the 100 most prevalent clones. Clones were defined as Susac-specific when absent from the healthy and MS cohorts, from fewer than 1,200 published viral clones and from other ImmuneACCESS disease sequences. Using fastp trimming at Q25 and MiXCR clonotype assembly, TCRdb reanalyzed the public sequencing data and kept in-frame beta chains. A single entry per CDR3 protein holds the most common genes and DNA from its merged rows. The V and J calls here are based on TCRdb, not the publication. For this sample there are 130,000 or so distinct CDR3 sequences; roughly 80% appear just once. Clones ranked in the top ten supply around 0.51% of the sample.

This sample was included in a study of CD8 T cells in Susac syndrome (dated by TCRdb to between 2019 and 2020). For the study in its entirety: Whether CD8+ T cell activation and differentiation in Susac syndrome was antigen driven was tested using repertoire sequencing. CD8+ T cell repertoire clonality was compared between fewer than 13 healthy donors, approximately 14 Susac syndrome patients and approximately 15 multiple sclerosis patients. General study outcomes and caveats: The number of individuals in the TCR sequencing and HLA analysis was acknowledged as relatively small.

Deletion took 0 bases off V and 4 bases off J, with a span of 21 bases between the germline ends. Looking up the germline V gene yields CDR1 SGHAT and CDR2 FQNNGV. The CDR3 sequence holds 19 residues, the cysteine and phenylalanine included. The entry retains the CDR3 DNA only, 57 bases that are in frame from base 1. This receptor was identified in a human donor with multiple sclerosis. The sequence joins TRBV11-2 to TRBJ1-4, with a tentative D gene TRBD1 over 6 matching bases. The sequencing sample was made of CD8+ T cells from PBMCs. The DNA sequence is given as TGTGCCAGCAGCTTAGAACCAACACAACGGACAGTTCTTAATGAAAAACTGTTTTTT. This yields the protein CASSLEPTQRTVLNEKLFF.